The rows below give T cell receptor beta chains drawn from one sample of a study of cytomegalovirus exposure and HLA in healthy donors. TCRdb's table, derived via immunoSEQ multiplex PCR, lists solely in-frame clones and lacks some. Of approximately 150,000 clones listed, 65% to 80% are singletons. Sequencing was performed on PBMCs. The receptors here all came from a middle-aged man in good health and CMV-seronegative. Each CDR3 is given with its conserved first and last residue. A D gene is named only where the DNA matches it firmly. Where a row states a size, it is once, few, many or the class of an expanded clone; other rows omit it.

NA TRBJ1-5 NA TRBV9 CASNKAGNNQPQHF TGTGCCAGCAACAAGGCAGGGAACAATCAGCCCCAGCATTTT
NA TRBJ1-6 NA TRBV28 CASREGGFGSPLHF TGTGCCAGCAGGGAGGGGGGGTTCGGTTCACCCCTCCACTTT
NA TRBJ2-2 NA TRBV21-1 CASSTILAGGCTGELFF TGTGCCAGCAGCACCATACTAGCGGGGGGTTGCACCGGGGAGCTGTTTTTT
NA TRBJ1-2 NA TRBV6-6 CASSYRRGAGYGYTF TGTGCCAGCAGTTACCGAAGGGGCGCAGGTTATGGCTACACCTTC
NA TRBJ2-2 TRBD1 TRBV18 CASSPTGTGYTGELFF TGTGCCAGCTCACCAACTGGGACAGGGTACACCGGGGAGCTGTTTTTT
NA TRBJ1-2 NA TRBV9 CASSVDGAQGYGYTF TGTGCCAGCAGCGTAGATGGGGCACAAGGGTATGGCTACACCTTC
NA TRBJ2-2 NA TRBV5-1 CASSLVGGLRTGELFF TGCGCCAGCAGCTTGGTGGGGGGACTGAGGACCGGGGAGCTGTTTTTT
NA TRBJ2-5 NA TRBV6-5 CASLVQVQETQYF TGTGCCAGCCTCGTACAGGTCCAAGAGACCCAGTACTTC
NA TRBJ1-2 NA TRBV5-4 CASSSQQGPYGYTF TGTGCCAGCAGCTCTCAACAGGGTCCCTATGGCTACACCTTC
NA TRBJ2-6 TRBD1 TRBV4-2 CASSQKGATGISGANVLTF TGTGCCAGCAGCCAAAAGGGGGCCACCGGCATCTCTGGGGCCAACGTCCTGACTTTC
NA TRBJ2-7 NA TRBV7-9 CASSLAPGSPGDHEQYF TGTGCCAGCAGCTTAGCGCCGGGCAGCCCAGGGGACCACGAGCAGTACTTC
NA TRBJ1-2 TRBD1 TRBV2 CASSPDRGSGGYTF TGTGCCAGCAGCCCTGACAGGGGGTCGGGGGGCTACACCTTC
NA TRBJ2-7 TRBD1 TRBV9 CASSGGTAYEQYF TGTGCCAGCAGCGGAGGGACAGCCTACGAGCAGTACTTC
NA TRBJ2-7 TRBD1 TRBV6-5 CASSYDRAPYEQYF TGTGCCAGCAGTTATGACAGGGCCCCCTACGAGCAGTACTTC
NA TRBJ2-6 NA TRBV29-1 CSVEGAGPGANVLTF TGCAGCGTTGAGGGTGCAGGGCCGGGGGCCAACGTCCTGACTTTC
NA TRBJ2-3 NA TRBV7-7 CASSLGLVDTQYF TGTGCTAGCAGCTTAGGGCTGGTTGATACGCAGTATTTT
NA TRBJ1-2 TRBD1 TRBV28 CAIGTGGGYTF TGTGCCATCGGGACAGGGGGAGGCTACACCTTC
NA TRBJ2-3 TRBD2 TRBV5-1 CASSLGDNSGGRSTQYF TGCGCCAGCAGCTTGGGGGATAATAGCGGGGGAAGGTCTACGCAGTATTTT
NA TRBJ1-1 TRBD1 TRBV4-1 CASSHPDRRYTEAFF TGCGCCAGCAGCCATCCGGACAGGCGGTATACTGAAGCTTTCTTT
NA TRBJ1-2 NA TRBV5-4 CASSLVAGTNYGYTF TGTGCCAGCAGCTTGGTGGCAGGGACTAACTATGGCTACACCTTC
few TRBJ1-2 NA TRBV5-6 CASSDTGAGGYTF TGTGCCAGCAGCGACACGGGAGCCGGTGGCTACACCTTC
NA TRBJ2-7 NA TRBV4-3 CASSQDQQVHSYEQYF TGCGCCAGCAGCCAAGATCAGCAGGTACACTCCTACGAGCAGTACTTC
NA TRBJ1-5 NA TRBV28 CASRVRGQPQHF TGTGCCAGCAGAGTTAGAGGTCAGCCCCAGCATTTT
NA TRBJ2-7 NA TRBV27 CASSLLVGQGYEQYF TGTGCCAGCAGTTTACTGGTTGGTCAGGGCTACGAGCAGTACTTC
NA TRBJ1-2 NA TRBV9 CASSAADSLYGYTF TGTGCCAGCAGCGCCGCGGACAGTCTCTATGGCTACACCTTC
NA TRBJ2-1 TRBD1 TRBV7-9 CASSLTGDEQFF TGTGCCAGCAGCTTGACAGGGGATGAGCAGTTCTTC
NA TRBJ1-2 NA TRBV28 CASSFVSGYTF TGTGCCAGCAGTTTCGTGAGTGGCTACACCTTC
NA TRBJ1-1 TRBD1 TRBV10-3 CAISESGTVNTEAFF TGTGCCATCAGTGAGTCTGGGACAGTGAACACTGAAGCTTTCTTT
NA TRBJ2-7 TRBD1 TRBV6-1 CASSPDRLSYEQYF TGTGCCAGCAGTCCGGACAGGTTGTCCTACGAGCAGTACTTC
NA TRBJ1-6 TRBD1 TRBV27 CASLLRQGWHSPLHF TGTGCCAGCCTCTTACGACAGGGTTGGCATTCACCCCTCCACTTT
NA TRBJ2-7 NA TRBV6-6 CASSPTVYEQYF TGTGCCAGCAGCCCAACAGTTTACGAGCAGTACTTC
NA TRBJ2-3 NA TRBV27 CASSLGGPLDTQYF TGTGCCAGCAGTTTGGGGGGTCCATTAGATACGCAGTATTTT
NA TRBJ2-7 TRBD2 TRBV5-1 CASSLSGGYYEQYF TGCGCCAGCAGCTTGAGCGGGGGGTACTACGAGCAGTACTTC
NA TRBJ2-1 TRBD1 TRBV29-1 CSVGTGQLYNEQFF TGCAGCGTTGGAACGGGACAGCTTTACAATGAGCAGTTCTTC
NA TRBJ2-7 TRBD1 TRBV19 CASSISTGSGGNEQYF TGTGCCAGTAGTATTTCAACTGGGTCAGGGGGCAACGAGCAGTACTTC
NA TRBJ2-3 TRBD2 TRBV2 CASSEAYRSSGADTQYF TGTGCCAGCAGTGAAGCCTACCGGTCGAGCGGGGCAGATACGCAGTATTTT
once TRBJ2-3 TRBD1 TRBV5-6 CASSLGAGGFTDTQYF TGTGCCAGCAGCTTGGGGGCAGGGGGCTTCACAGATACGCAGTATTTT
NA TRBJ1-2 TRBD1 TRBV4-3 CASSQFQGERDGYTF TGCGCCAGCAGCCAGTTTCAGGGGGAACGGGATGGCTACACCTTC
NA TRBJ2-5 TRBD2 TRBV7-9 CASGIAGGPETQYF TGTGCCAGTGGAATAGCGGGGGGGCCGGAGACCCAGTACTTC
few TRBJ2-7 TRBD1 TRBV6-6 CASSYDRGLYEQYF TGTGCCAGCAGTTACGACAGGGGGCTTTACGAGCAGTACTTC
NA TRBJ2-3 NA TRBV5-1 CASSLVASPERTDTQYF TGCGCCAGCAGCTTGGTAGCCAGCCCTGAGCGCACAGATACGCAGTATTTT
NA TRBJ2-5 NA TRBV5-1 CASSLAQMQETQYF TGCGCCAGCAGCTTGGCGCAGATGCAAGAGACCCAGTACTTC
few TRBJ2-5 TRBD1 TRBV5-1 CASRRDRVGETQYF TGCGCCAGCAGGCGGGACAGGGTGGGCGAGACCCAGTACTTC
NA TRBJ2-2 TRBD1 TRBV7-3 CASSWEDRGPGELFF TGTGCCAGCAGCTGGGAAGACAGGGGTCCCGGGGAGCTGTTTTTT
NA TRBJ2-2 TRBD2 TRBV5-4 CASSLGLAGAYTGELFF TGTGCCAGCAGCTTAGGACTAGCGGGGGCCTACACCGGGGAGCTGTTTTTT
NA TRBJ2-2 TRBD2 TRBV6-5 CASSYSKTGGGELFF TGTGCCAGCAGTTACTCGAAGACGGGGGGCGGGGAGCTGTTTTTT